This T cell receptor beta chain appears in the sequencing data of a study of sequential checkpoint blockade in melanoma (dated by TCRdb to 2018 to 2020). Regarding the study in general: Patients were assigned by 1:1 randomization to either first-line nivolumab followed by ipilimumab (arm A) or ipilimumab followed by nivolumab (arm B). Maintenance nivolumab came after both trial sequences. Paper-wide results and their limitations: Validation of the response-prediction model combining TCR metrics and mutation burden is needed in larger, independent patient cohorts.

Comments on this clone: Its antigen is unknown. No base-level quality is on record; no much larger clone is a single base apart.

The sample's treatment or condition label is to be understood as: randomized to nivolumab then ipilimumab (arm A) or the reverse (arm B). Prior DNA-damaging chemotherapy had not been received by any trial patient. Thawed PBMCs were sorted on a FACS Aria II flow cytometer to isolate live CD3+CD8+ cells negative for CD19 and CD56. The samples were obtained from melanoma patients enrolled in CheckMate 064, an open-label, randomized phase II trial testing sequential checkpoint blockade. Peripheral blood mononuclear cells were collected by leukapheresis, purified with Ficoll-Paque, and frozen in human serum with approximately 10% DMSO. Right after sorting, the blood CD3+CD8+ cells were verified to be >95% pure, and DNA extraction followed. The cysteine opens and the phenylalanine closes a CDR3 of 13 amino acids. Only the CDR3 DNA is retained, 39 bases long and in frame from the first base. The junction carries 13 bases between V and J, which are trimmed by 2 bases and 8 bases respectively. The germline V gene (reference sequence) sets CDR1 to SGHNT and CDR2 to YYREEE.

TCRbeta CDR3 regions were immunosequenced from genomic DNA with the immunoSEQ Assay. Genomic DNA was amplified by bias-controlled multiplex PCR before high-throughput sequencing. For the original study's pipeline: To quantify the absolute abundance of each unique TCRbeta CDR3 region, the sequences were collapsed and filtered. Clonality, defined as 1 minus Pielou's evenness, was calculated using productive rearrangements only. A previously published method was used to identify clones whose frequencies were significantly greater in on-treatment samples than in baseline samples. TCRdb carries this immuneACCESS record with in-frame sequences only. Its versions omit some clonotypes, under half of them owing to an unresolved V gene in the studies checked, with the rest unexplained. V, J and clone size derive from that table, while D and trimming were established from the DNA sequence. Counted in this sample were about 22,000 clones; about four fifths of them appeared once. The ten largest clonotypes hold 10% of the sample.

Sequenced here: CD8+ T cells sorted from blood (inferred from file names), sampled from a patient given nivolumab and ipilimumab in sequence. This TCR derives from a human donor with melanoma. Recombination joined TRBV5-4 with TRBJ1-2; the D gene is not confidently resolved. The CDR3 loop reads CASSFRGGEGYTF. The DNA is TGTGCCAGCAGCTTTCGAGGCGGGGAAGGCTACACCTTC.